This TCR beta chain was identified in a study of glioma-infiltrating T cells after dendritic cell vaccination. Study at large: At biweekly intervals, patients got three intradermal dendritic cell vaccine injections.

The data were produced by immunoSEQ multiplex PCR, yet TCRdb's version contains in-frame clones alone and is incomplete. The table shows around 96,000 clones, with roughly 83% occurring only once. This clone showed up just once. The material sequenced was blood, taken before dendritic cell vaccination. The source of this sequence is a human donor with glioblastoma.

Written as DNA, the CDR3 is TGTGCCAGCAGCCCCCGACAGGGGGGCGAAAAACTGTTTTTT. This translates into CASSPRQGGEKLFF. J is TRBJ1-4 and V is TRBV9; TRBD1 aligns across 9 bases. With 4 bases clipped from V and 8 bases from J, the junction kept 6 bases outside the gene matches. Per germline, CDR1 SGDLS and CDR2 YYNGEE. The CDR3 runs 14 residues.